This TCR beta chain was identified in a study of cytomegalovirus exposure and HLA in healthy donors. The PCR was carried out with 60 Vbeta primers and 13 Jbeta primers. Sequencing was performed with immunoSEQ multiplex PCR; in TCRdb, only in-frame clones are kept and a portion is missing. The sample holds 130,000 or so clones, roughly 77% seen once. Study-level results: Cytomegalovirus status was reportedly diagnosed by the classifier with high sensitivity and specificity. Across donors, sequencing depth was assumed by presence/absence analyses to be roughly uniform. A later analysis reportedly found that, within productive TCRs, an Asian-associated ancestry cluster had fewer N-insertions than the mean observed across the roughly 700 donors.

All the people who gave samples were healthy bone marrow donors. Notes on this clone: Its matching antigen is unknown.

Germline V gene lookup returns CDR1 LNHDA and CDR2 SQIVND (reference sequence). Losses at the gene ends were 4 bases for V and 3 bases for J; bases not matched to a gene: 9. This CDR3 has 15 residues. This clonotype was sampled from a man aged 25 to 45 in good health and CMV-seronegative. The rearrangement joins TRBV19 to TRBJ2-7; TRBD1 aligns across 7 bases. Source material: PBMCs. The chain's CDR3 is CASSSETGILYEQYF. The CDR3 DNA follows: TGTGCCAGTAGTAGCGAGACAGGGATCCTCTACGAGCAGTACTTC. Drawing the rest from reference TRBV19 and TRBJ2-7, the complete variable domain is DGGITQSPKYLFRKEGQNVTLSCEQNLNHDAMYWYRQDPGQGLRLIYYSQIVNDFQKGDIAEGYSVSREKKESFPLTVTSAQKNPTAFYLCASSSETGILYEQYFGPGTRLTVT.